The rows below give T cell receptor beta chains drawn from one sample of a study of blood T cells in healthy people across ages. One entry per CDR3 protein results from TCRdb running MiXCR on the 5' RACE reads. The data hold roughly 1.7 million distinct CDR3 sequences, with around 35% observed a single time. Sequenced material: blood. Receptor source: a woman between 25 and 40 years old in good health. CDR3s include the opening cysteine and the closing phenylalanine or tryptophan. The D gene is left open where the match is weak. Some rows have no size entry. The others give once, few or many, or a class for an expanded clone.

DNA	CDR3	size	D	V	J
TGTGCCTGGAGTGATCCTCTACGAGGGGTGAGTGAGTACACTGAAGCTTTCTTT	CAWSDPLRGVSEYTEAFF	NA	NA	TRBV30	TRBJ1-1
TGTGCCAGCAGCGTAGCTGGTGCGGGAGGGATCGATGAGCAGTTCTTC	CASSVAGAGGIDEQFF	few	TRBD2	TRBV9	TRBJ2-1
TGTGCCAGCAGCCGCCGAGGGAATCAGCCCCAGCATTTT	CASSRRGNQPQHF	many	NA	TRBV28	TRBJ1-5
TGTGCCAGCAGTGAAAGGACAGGGCGCGATACGCAGTATTTT	CASSERTGRDTQYF	few	TRBD1	TRBV6-1	TRBJ2-3
TGCGCCAGCAGCCAATCATCCCTGGATCAGCCCCAGCATTTT	CASSQSSLDQPQHF	few	NA	TRBV4-1	TRBJ1-5
TGCAGCGTTGGTCCAGGGGGCGTGGGAGAGACCCAGTACTTC	CSVGPGGVGETQYF	NA	TRBD1	TRBV29-1	TRBJ2-5
TGCAGCGCTGGGTCCCCCGACATTCAGTACTTC	CSAGSPDIQYF	many	NA	TRBV29-1	TRBJ2-4
TGTGCCTGCAGTCTGAATGGGGACAGAAGTCTACATCTCCTAGCCAAAAACATTCAGTACTTC	CACSLNGDRSLHLLAKNIQYF	NA	TRBD1	TRBV25-1	TRBJ2-4
TGCGCCAGCAGCCCCCGGGACAGGTCGGGGTCTAACTATGGCTACACCTTC	CASSPRDRSGSNYGYTF	many	TRBD1	TRBV4-1	TRBJ1-2
TGCGCCAGCAAAGGCGGCAGGGGTACGGAGGCCCAGTACTTC	CASKGGRGTEAQYF	few	NA	TRBV4-1	TRBJ2-7
TGTGCCAGCAGTCGGACAGGGGACAGGGGGGGAGCTTTCTTT	CASSRTGDRGGAFF	once	TRBD1	TRBV6-5	TRBJ1-1
TGCAGTGCTAGAGAGCGATCAGGTGTGACAGGGACCGGGGAGCTGTTTTTT	CSARERSGVTGTGELFF	many	TRBD1	TRBV20-1	TRBJ2-2
TGTGCCAGCAGTGAAACTGCCACCCAAGGCTATGGCTACACCTTC	CASSETATQGYGYTF	NA	NA	TRBV2	TRBJ1-2
TGCGCCAGCAGCCGTAAGACTAGCGGGGAAATGAAAGAGACCCAGTACTTC	CASSRKTSGEMKETQYF	NA	TRBD2	TRBV4-1	TRBJ2-5
TGTGCCAGCAGGTTTCTGGCATCCGAGCAGTACTTC	CASRFLASEQYF	NA	NA	TRBV28	TRBJ2-7
TGTGCCATCAGTGGGACAGCTAATCAGCCCCAGCATTTT	CAISGTANQPQHF	NA	NA	TRBV10-3	TRBJ1-5
TGTGCCAGCAGCCGGACTCCTAAGGAGTACGAGCAGTACTTC	CASSRTPKEYEQYF	NA	NA	TRBV7-9	TRBJ2-7
TGTGCCAGCAGACAGGGACTGGTCTTTGGGGAGACCCAGTACTTC	CASRQGLVFGETQYF	NA	NA	TRBV6-1	TRBJ2-5
TGCGCCTCCTCGGAGCGGGGCCACACCGGGGAGCTGTTTTTT	CASSERGHTGELFF	NA	TRBD2	TRBV4-1	TRBJ2-2
TGTGCCAGCAGCCAAAGGGGACAGGTCGAAGTCGGTGAGCAGTTCTTC	CASSQRGQVEVGEQFF	NA	TRBD1	TRBV5-6	TRBJ2-1
TGCAGTGCGATATTAGCGGGAGCGGTCTACAATGAGCAGTTCTTC	CSAILAGAVYNEQFF	NA	TRBD2	TRBV20-1	TRBJ2-1
TGCGCCAGCAGCTTGGCCGGACTAGCGGGGGCGACCTACGAGCAGTACTTC	CASSLAGLAGATYEQYF	NA	TRBD2	TRBV5-1	TRBJ2-7
TGTGCCAGCAGCTTGATGGCAGCTTACAATGAGCAGTTCTTC	CASSLMAAYNEQFF	NA	NA	TRBV5-6	TRBJ2-1
TGTGCCAGCAGTTTCGGCAGGGTGGAGACCCAGTACTTC	CASSFGRVETQYF	many	NA	TRBV12-3/TRBV12-4	TRBJ2-5
TGCAGCGTCCGGGGACTAGCGGTAGGGAATTCCTACGAGCAGTACTTC	CSVRGLAVGNSYEQYF	many	TRBD2	TRBV29-1	TRBJ2-7
TGTGCCATCAGTGAGGGGACAGGGGCCGGGTACGAGCAGTACTTC	CAISEGTGAGYEQYF	NA	TRBD1	TRBV10-3	TRBJ2-7
TGTGCCAGCAGCTCCGTCGTGGCCGGGACAGGGTCCTACGAGCAGTACTTC	CASSSVVAGTGSYEQYF	few	TRBD1	TRBV5-4	TRBJ2-7
TGCAGTGCTAGACGGACAGGACCCAATCAGCCCCAGCATTTT	CSARRTGPNQPQHF	few	TRBD1	TRBV20-1	TRBJ1-5
TGCGCCAGCAGCCCCGAGGGGGTGCGCTCTGGAAACACCATATATTTT	CASSPEGVRSGNTIYF	NA	NA	TRBV4-1	TRBJ1-3
TGTGCCAGCAGCGTAGGTGATAGCGGGAGGGATCCGTACAATGAGCAGTTCTTC	CASSVGDSGRDPYNEQFF	NA	TRBD2	TRBV9	TRBJ2-1
TGCAGTGCTAGCGGCAAGACTAGCGGGAGGGCCATTCAAGAGCAGTTCTTC	CSASGKTSGRAIQEQFF	NA	TRBD2	TRBV20-1	TRBJ2-1
TGTGCCAGCTCTTCGACAGCAGCTACAACTGAAGCTTTCTTT	CASSSTAATTEAFF	NA	NA	TRBV18	TRBJ1-1
TGTGCCAGCAGTTTCAGGAATACAGATACGCAGTATTTT	CASSFRNTDTQYF	few	NA	TRBV28	TRBJ2-3
TGTGCCAACAGAGGTTATAGCGGGACCACGGGCGAGCAGTACTTC	CANRGYSGTTGEQYF	NA	TRBD2	TRBV28	TRBJ2-7
TGCAGCGTTGAAGTAGGGGACAGATTCTCCTACGAGCAGTACTTC	CSVEVGDRFSYEQYF	many	TRBD1	TRBV29-1	TRBJ2-7
TGCAGTGCTAGCCCTACGGGCCTCCTGACAGGGCGGCAGCCCCAGCATTTT	CSASPTGLLTGRQPQHF	few	TRBD1	TRBV20-1	TRBJ1-5
TGTGCCAGCAGTTTAAGGGGGACACTATACTACGAGCAGTACTTC	CASSLRGTLYYEQYF	few	NA	TRBV27	TRBJ2-7
TGCGCCAGCAGTGAGCGAATAGCGGGAGAGGCAGATACGCAGTATTTT	CASSERIAGEADTQYF	NA	TRBD2	TRBV10-2	TRBJ2-3
TGCGCCAGCTTCCCGCAGGGGGCCAATGAGCAGTTCTTC	CASFPQGANEQFF	NA	TRBD1	TRBV5-1	TRBJ2-1
TGCGCCAGCAGCCACTTAGCGGGGGCCGGTGATACGCAGTATTTT	CASSHLAGAGDTQYF	many	TRBD2	TRBV4-1	TRBJ2-3